Listed here is a single TCR beta chain. Its antigen is not identified. Germline V CDR1 and CDR2: MNHEY, SVGEGT. The V gene end was trimmed by 6 bases and the J gene end by 6 bases; junction bases not matched to a gene: 12. This CDR3 region has 18 residues. Prepared libraries of TCR beta cDNA carried unique molecular identifiers. MiXCR, run by TCRdb on the PCR reads, gives a single entry per CDR3 protein. The repertoire consists of 750,000 to 950,000 distinct CDR3 sequences, with about 57% occurring once and the leading ten covering roughly 4.4%. The data originate from a study of post-analysis software for immune sequencing data. The wider study: Included among the disease courses, which were recorded for the cohort, were relapsing-remitting, secondary progressive and progressive-relapsing multiple sclerosis.

Overall study findings and caveats: With F measure, samples from one preparation batch clustered together strongly. Roughly five TRBV segments appeared more often in patients than in controls, and TRBV5-6, TRBV5-1 and TRBV20-1 were among these. Multiple sclerosis patients showed significantly lower normalized Chao1 diversity than controls did.

The rearrangement joins TRBV6-2 or TRBV6-3 to TRBJ2-1; TRBD2 matches at 15 bases. The sequenced material came from blood. The sequence was collected from a girl between 5 and 17 years old with multiple sclerosis. CDR3 bases: TGTGCCAGCAGAGACCCGGGACTAGCGGGGGGAGGCGGCAATGAGCAGTTCTTC. It translates to CASRDPGLAGGGGNEQFF.